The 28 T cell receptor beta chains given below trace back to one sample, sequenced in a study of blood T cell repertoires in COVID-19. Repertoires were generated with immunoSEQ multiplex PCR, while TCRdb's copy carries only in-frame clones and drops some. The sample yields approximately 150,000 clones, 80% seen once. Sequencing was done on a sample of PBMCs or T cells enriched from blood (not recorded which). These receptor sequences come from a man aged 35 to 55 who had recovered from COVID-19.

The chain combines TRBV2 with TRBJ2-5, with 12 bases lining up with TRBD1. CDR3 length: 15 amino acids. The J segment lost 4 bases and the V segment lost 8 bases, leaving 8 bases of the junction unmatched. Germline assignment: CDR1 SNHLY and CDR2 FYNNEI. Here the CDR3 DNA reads TGTGCCAGCTCGACGGGGACAGGGGGCCGAGAGACCCAGTACTTC. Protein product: CASSTGTGGRETQYF.

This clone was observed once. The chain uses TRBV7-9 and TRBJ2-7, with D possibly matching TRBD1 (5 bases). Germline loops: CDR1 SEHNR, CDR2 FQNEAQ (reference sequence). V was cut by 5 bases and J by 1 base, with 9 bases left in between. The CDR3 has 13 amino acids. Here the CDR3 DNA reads TGTGCCAGCAGCCGCCAGGGTTCCTACGAGCAGTACGTC. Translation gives CASSRQGSYEQYV.

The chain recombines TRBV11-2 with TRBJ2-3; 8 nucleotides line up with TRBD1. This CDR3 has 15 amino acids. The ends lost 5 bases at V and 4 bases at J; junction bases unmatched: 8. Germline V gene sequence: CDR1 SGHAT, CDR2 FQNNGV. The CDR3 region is CASSRSGTGSDTQYF. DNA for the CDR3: TGTGCCAGCAGCCGGTCCGGGACAGGTTCAGATACGCAGTATTTT.

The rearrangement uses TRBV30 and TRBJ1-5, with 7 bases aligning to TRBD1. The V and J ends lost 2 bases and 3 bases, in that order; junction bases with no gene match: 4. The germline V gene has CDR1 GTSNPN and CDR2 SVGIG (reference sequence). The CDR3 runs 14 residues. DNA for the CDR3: TGTGCCTGGAGTACCGGGACAGACAATCAGCCCCAGCATTTT. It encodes CAWSTGTDNQPQHF.

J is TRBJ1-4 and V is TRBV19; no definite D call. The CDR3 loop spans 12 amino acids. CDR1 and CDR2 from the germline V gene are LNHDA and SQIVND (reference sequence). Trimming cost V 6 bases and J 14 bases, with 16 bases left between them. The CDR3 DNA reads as TGTGCCAGTAGGAGTGGGCATGTTACGCTGTTTTTT. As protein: CASRSGHVTLFF. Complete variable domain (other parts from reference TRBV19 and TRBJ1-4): DGGITQSPKYLFRKEGQNVTLSCEQNLNHDAMYWYRQDPGQGLRLIYYSQIVNDFQKGDIAEGYSVSREKKESFPLTVTSAQKNPTAFYLCASRSGHVTLFFGSGTQLSVL.

This chain's CDR3 is CAWRPLYSFPNEKLFF. CDR3 DNA: TGTGCCTGGAGACCCCTTTACAGTTTCCCTAATGAAAAACTGTTTTTT. The chain uses TRBV30 and TRBJ1-4; D is unclear. CDR3 length: 16 residues. In germline, CDR1 is GTSNPN, CDR2 SVGIG (reference sequence). Trimming stripped 3 bases from V and 3 bases from J, with 17 bases between.

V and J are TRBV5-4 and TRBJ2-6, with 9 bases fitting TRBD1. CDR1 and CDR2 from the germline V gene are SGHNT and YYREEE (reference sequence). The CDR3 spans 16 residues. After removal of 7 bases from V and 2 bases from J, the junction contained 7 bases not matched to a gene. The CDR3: CASGGQGTAGANVLTF. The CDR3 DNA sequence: TGTGCCAGCGGGGGACAGGGAACTGCTGGGGCCAACGTCCTGACTTTC.

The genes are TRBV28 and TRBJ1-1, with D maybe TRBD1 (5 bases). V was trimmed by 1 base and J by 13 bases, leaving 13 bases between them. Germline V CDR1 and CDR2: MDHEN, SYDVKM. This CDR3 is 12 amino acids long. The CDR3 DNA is TGTGCCAGCAGTTTATCCCCCAGGGAGGGTTTCTTT. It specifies CASSLSPREGFF.

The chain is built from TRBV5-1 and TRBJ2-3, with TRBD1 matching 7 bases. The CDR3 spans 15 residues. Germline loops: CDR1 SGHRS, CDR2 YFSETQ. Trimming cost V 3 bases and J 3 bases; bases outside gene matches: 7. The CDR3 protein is CASSSGLTGTDTQYF. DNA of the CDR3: TGCGCCAGCAGCTCGGGTCTGACAGGGACAGATACGCAGTATTTT.

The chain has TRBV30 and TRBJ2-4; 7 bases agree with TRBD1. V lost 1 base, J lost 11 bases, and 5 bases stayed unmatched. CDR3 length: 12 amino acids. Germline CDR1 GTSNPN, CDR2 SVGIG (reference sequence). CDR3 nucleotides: TGTGCCTGGAGTGACAGGGGACAACTTCAGTACTTC. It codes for CAWSDRGQLQYF.

CDR3: CASSSIPDRAEAFF. CDR3 bases: TGTGCCAGCAGCTCTATTCCCGACAGGGCTGAAGCTTTCTTT. V and J are TRBV5-5 and TRBJ1-1; 7 bases agree with TRBD1. Losses at the gene ends were 3 bases for V and 6 bases for J; bases not matched to a gene: 8. Germline CDR1 and CDR2: SGHKS and YYEKEE (reference sequence). The CDR3 runs 14 residues.

This CDR3 reads CAWSPGTGRNEQYF. The CDR3 DNA reads as TGTGCCTGGAGTCCCGGGACAGGGCGCAACGAGCAGTACTTC. V gene TRBV30 combines with J gene TRBJ2-7, with 9 bases matching TRBD1. The CDR3 is made up of 14 amino acids. Germline CDR1 is GTSNPN and CDR2 is SVGIG (reference sequence). V lost 2 bases, J lost 5 bases, and 7 bases stayed unmatched.

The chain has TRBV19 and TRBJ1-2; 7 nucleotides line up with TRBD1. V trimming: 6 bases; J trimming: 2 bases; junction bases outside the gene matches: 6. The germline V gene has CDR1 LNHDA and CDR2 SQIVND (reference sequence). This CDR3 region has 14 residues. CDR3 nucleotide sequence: TGTGCCAGTAGCCCGGGACAGTTCAACTATGGCTACACCTTC. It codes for CASSPGQFNYGYTF.

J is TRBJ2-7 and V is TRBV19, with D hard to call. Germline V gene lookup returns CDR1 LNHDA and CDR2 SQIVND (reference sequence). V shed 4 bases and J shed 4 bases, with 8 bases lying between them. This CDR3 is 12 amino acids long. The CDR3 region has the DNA TGTGCCAGTAGTAACTCCCTTTACGAGCAGTACTTC. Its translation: CASSNSLYEQYF.

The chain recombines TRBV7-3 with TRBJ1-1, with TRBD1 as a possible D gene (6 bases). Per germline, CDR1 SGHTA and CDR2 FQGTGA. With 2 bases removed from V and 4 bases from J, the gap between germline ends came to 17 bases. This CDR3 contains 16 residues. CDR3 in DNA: TGTGCCAGCAGCTTAGAGGCAGGGGTTCAGGGCACTGAAGCTTTCTTT. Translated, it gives CASSLEAGVQGTEAFF.

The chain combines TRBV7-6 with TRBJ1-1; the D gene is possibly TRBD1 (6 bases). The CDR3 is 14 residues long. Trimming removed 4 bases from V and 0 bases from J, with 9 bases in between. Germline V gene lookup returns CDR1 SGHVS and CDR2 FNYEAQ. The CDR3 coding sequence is TGTGCCAGCAGCTCAGGACAGATGAACACTGAAGCTTTCTTT. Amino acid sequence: CASSSGQMNTEAFF. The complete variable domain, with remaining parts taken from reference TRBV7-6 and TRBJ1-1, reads GAGVSQSPRYKVTKRGQDVALRCDPISGHVSLYWYRQALGQGPEFLTYFNYEAQQDKSGLPNDRFSAERPEGSISTLTIQRTEQRDSAMYRCASSSGQMNTEAFFGQGTRLTVV.

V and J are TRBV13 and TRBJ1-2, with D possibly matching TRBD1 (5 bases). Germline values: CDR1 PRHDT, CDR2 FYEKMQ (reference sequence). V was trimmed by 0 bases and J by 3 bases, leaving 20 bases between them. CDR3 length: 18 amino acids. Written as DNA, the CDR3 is TGTGCCAGCAGCTTAGGGGTGGACAAGGCCCCTAGAGACTATGGCTACACCTTC. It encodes CASSLGVDKAPRDYGYTF.

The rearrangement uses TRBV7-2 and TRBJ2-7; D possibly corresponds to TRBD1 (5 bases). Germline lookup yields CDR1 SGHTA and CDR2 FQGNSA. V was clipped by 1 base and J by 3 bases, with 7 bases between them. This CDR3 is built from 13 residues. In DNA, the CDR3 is TGTGCCAGCAGCTTAGGGGGCCGCTACGAGCAGTACGTC. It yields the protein CASSLGGRYEQYV.

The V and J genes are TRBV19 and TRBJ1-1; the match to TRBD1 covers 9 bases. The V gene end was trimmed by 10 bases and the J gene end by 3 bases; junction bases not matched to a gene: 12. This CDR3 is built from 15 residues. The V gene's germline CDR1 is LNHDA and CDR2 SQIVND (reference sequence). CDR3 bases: TGTGCCACCAAGGACAGGGGAGCGATGGACACTGAAGCTTTCTTT. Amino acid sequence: CATKDRGAMDTEAFF. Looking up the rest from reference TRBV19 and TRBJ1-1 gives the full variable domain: DGGITQSPKYLFRKEGQNVTLSCEQNLNHDAMYWYRQDPGQGLRLIYYSQIVNDFQKGDIAEGYSVSREKKESFPLTVTSAQKNPTAFYLCATKDRGAMDTEAFFGQGTRLTVV.

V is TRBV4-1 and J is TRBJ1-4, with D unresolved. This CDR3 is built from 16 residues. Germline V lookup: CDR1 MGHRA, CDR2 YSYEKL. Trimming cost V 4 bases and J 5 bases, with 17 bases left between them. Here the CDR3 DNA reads TGCGCCAGCAGCCCCCTCGGCAGGCGATCGAATGAAAAACTGTTTTTT. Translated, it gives CASSPLGRRSNEKLFF.

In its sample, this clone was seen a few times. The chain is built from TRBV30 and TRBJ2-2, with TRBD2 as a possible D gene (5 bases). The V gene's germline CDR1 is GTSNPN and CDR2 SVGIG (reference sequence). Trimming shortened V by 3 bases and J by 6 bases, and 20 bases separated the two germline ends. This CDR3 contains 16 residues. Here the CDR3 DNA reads TGTGCCTGGAGGGACTCGACGAACGCGGTACCCGGGGAGCTGTTTTTT. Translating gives CAWRDSTNAVPGELFF.

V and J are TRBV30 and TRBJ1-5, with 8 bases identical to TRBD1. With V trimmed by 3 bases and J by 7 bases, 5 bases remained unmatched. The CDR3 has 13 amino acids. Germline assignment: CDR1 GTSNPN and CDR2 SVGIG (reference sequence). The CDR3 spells CAWRGTGTQPQHF. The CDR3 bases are TGTGCCTGGAGGGGGACAGGTACACAGCCCCAGCATTTT.

The CDR3 bases are TGTGCCAGCAGCTCAGATATAAACACCGGGGAGCTGTTTTTT. This gives the protein CASSSDINTGELFF. The V call is TRBV11-2, the J call TRBJ2-2, with D uncertain. Trimming removed 4 bases at V and 2 bases at J, with 8 bases between. This CDR3 contains 14 residues. Germline-derived CDR1 and CDR2 are SGHAT and FQNNGV. Looking up the rest from reference TRBV11-2 and TRBJ2-2 gives the full variable domain: EAGVAQSPRYKIIEKRQSVAFWCNPISGHATLYWYQQILGQGPKLLIQFQNNGVVDDSQLPKDRFSAERLKGVDSTLKIQPAKLEDSAVYLCASSSDINTGELFFGEGSRLTVL.

The CDR3 protein is CASSSMGQGSYGYTF. CDR3 nucleotide sequence: TGTGCCAGCAGTTCAATGGGACAGGGGAGCTATGGCTACACCTTC. J is TRBJ1-2 and V is TRBV27, with 10 bases fitting TRBD1. In germline, CDR1 is MNHEY, CDR2 SMNVEV (reference sequence). This CDR3 is 15 amino acids long. The V segment lost 4 bases and the J segment 4 bases; nucleotides outside the gene matches: 6.

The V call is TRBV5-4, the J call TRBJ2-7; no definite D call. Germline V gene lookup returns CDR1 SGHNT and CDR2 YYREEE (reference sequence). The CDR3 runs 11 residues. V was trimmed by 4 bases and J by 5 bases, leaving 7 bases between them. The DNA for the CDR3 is TGTGCCAGCAGCGCCGGAGACGAGCAGTACTTC. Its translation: CASSAGDEQYF.

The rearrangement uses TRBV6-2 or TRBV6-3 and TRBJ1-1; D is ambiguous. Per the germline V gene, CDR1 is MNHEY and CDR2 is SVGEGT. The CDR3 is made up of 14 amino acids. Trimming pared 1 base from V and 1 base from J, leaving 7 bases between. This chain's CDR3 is CASSYFSGNTEAFF. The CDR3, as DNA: TGTGCCAGCAGTTACTTTTCAGGGAACACTGAAGCTTTCTTT.

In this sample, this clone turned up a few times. The DNA of the CDR3 is TGTGCCAGCAGTCCCGGACAGGACAACACTGAAGCTTTCTTT. It encodes CASSPGQDNTEAFF. The chain links TRBV6-4 to TRBJ1-1; 7 nucleotides match TRBD1. The CDR3 has 14 residues. The germline CDR1 and CDR2 sequences are MRHNA and SNTAGT. J gave up 2 bases and V 5 bases, and 5 bases lay outside the gene matches.

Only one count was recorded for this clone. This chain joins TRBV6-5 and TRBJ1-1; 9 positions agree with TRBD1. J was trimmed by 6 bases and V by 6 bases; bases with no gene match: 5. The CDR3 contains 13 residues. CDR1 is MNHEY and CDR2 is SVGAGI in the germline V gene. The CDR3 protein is CASSTTGGAEAFF. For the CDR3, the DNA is TGTGCCAGCAGCACGACAGGGGGAGCTGAAGCTTTCTTT.